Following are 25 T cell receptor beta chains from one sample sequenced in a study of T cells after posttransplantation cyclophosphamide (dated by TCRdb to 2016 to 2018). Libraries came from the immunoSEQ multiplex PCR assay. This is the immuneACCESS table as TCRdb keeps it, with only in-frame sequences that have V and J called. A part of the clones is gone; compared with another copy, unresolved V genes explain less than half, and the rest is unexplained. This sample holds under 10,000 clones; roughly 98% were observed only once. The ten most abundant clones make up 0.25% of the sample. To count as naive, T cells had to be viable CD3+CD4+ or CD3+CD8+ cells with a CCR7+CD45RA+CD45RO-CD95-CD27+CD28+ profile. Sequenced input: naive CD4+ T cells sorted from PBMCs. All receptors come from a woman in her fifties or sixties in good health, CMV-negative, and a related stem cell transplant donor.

CDR3 coding DNA: TGTGCCAGCAGCGTAGGGAGTAGGACAACGGAGACTGAAGCTTTCTTT. It translates to CASSVGSRTTETEAFF. This chain uses TRBV9 with TRBJ1-1, with D possibly being TRBD1 (5 bases). Germline CDR1 reads SGDLS; CDR2 reads YYNGEE. This CDR3 has 16 amino acids. The V end lost 0 bases, the J end lost 5 bases, and 17 bases lay between the germline ends.

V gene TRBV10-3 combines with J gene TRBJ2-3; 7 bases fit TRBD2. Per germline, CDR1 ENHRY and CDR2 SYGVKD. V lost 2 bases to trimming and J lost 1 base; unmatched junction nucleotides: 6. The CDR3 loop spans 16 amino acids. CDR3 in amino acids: CAISEPGGTGTDTQYF. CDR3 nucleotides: TGTGCCATCAGTGAGCCCGGGGGGACCGGCACAGATACGCAGTATTTT.

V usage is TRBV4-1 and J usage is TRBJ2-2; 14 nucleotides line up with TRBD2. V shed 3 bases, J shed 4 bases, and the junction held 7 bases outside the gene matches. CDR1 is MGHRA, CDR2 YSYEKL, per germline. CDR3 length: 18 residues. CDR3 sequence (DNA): TGCGCCAGCAGCCATAGACTAGCGGGGGGGCCTGTCACCGGGGAGCTGTTTTTT. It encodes CASSHRLAGGPVTGELFF.

The CDR3 protein is CASSPGRDGYTF. The CDR3 DNA sequence: TGTGCCAGCAGTCCCGGCAGGGATGGCTACACCTTC. The V call is TRBV6-5, the J call TRBJ1-2, with a possible D match to TRBD1 (5 bases). Germline V gene sequence: CDR1 MNHEY, CDR2 SVGAGI. CDR3 length equals 12 residues. Trimming shortened V by 5 bases and J by 6 bases, and 10 bases separated the two germline ends.

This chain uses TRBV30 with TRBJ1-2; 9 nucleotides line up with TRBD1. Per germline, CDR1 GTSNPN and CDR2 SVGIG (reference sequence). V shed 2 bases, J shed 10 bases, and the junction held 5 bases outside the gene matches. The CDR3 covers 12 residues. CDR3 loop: CAWSKGTGPYTF. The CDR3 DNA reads TGTGCCTGGAGTAAAGGGACAGGGCCCTACACCTTC. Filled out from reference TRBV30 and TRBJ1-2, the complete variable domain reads SQTIHQWPATLVQPVGSPLSLECTVEGTSNPNLYWYRQAAGRGLQLLFYSVGIGQISSEVPQNLSASRPQDRQFILSSKKLLLSDSGFYLCAWSKGTGPYTFGSGTRLTVV.

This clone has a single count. The CDR3 protein is CASSVSGTGVPYEQYF. The CDR3, as DNA: TGTGCCAGCAGTGTGTCTGGGACAGGGGTTCCCTACGAGCAGTACTTC. This rearrangement joins TRBV27 to TRBJ2-7, with TRBD1 identical over 10 bases. The CDR3 runs to 16 residues. CDR1 is MNHEY, CDR2 SMNVEV, per germline (reference sequence). The V gene end was trimmed by 5 bases and the J gene end by 2 bases; junction bases not matched to a gene: 9.

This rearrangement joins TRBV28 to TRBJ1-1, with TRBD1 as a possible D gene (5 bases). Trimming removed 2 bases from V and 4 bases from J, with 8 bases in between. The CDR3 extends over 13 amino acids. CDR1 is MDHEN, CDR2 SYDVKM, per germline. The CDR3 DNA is TGTGCCAGCAGTTTAGGCAGGGTCACTGAAGCTTTCTTT. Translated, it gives CASSLGRVTEAFF.

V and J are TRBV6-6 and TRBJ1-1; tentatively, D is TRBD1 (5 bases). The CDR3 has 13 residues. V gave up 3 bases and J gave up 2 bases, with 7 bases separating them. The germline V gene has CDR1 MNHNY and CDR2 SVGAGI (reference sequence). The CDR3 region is CASSYDSNTEAFF. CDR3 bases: TGTGCCAGCAGTTATGACAGTAACACTGAAGCTTTCTTT.

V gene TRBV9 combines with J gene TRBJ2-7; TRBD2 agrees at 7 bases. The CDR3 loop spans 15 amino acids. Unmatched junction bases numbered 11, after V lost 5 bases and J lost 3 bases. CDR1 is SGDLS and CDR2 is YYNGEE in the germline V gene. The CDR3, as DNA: TGTGCCAGCAGTGCCCGGGAGGTTGGACACTACGAGCAGTACTTC. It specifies CASSAREVGHYEQYF.

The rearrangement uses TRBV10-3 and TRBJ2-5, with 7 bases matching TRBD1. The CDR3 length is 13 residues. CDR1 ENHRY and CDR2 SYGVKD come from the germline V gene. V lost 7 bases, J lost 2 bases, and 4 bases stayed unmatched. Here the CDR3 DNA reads TGTGCCATCACCTCGGACAGGCAAGAGACCCAGTACTTC. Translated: CAITSDRQETQYF.

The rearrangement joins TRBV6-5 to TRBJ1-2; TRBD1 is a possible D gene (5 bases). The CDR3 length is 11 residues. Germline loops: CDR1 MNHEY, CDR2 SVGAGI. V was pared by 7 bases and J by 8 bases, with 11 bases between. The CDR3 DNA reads TGTGCCAGCACCGACGGGGGGGGCTACACCTTC. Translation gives CASTDGGGYTF.

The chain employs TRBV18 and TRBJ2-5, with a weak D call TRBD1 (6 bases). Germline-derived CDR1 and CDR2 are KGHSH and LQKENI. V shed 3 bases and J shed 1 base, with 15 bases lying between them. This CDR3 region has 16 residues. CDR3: CASSPLQGAGQETQYF. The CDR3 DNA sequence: TGTGCCAGCTCACCCCTACAGGGCGCGGGCCAAGAGACCCAGTACTTC.

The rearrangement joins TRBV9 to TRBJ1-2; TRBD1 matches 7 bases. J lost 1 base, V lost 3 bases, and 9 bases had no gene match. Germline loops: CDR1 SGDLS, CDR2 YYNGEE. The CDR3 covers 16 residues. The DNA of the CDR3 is TGTGCCAGCAGCGGACCAGACAGGGTATATAACTATGGCTACACCTTC. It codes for CASSGPDRVYNYGYTF.

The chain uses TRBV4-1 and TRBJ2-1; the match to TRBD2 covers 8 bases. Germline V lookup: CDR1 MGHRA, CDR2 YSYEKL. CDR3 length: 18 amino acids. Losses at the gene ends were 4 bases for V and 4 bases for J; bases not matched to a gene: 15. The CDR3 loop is CASSLSGGGGGLYNEQFF. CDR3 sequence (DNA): TGCGCCAGCAGCCTCTCCGGGGGGGGCGGGGGCCTATACAATGAGCAGTTCTTC.

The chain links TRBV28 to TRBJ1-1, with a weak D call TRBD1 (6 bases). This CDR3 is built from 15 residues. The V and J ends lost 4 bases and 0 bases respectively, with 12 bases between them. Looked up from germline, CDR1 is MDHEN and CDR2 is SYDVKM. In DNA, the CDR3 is TGTGCCAGCAGTTCCGGCGGGGGGCTGAACACTGAAGCTTTCTTT. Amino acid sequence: CASSSGGGLNTEAFF. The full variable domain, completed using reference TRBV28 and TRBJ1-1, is DVKVTQSSRYLVKRTGEKVFLECVQDMDHENMFWYRQDPGLGLRLIYFSYDVKMKEKGDIPEGYSVSREKKERFSLILESASTNQTSMYLCASSSGGGLNTEAFFGQGTRLTVV.

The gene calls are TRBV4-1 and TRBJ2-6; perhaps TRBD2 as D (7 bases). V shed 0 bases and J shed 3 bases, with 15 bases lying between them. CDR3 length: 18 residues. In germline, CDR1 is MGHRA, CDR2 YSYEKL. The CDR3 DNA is TGCGCCAGCAGCCAAGACGGAGGGGGGGGCTTTGGGGCCAACGTCCTGACTTTC. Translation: CASSQDGGGGFGANVLTF.

This CDR3 reads CASSQDRVSSGYTF. The CDR3 DNA is TGTGCCAGCAGCCAGGACAGGGTATCATCTGGCTACACCTTC. The chain carries TRBV7-3 and TRBJ1-2; 8 bases line up with TRBD1. The V segment lost 5 bases and the J segment 7 bases; nucleotides outside the gene matches: 9. CDR1 SGHTA and CDR2 FQGTGA come from the germline V gene. The CDR3 extends over 14 amino acids.

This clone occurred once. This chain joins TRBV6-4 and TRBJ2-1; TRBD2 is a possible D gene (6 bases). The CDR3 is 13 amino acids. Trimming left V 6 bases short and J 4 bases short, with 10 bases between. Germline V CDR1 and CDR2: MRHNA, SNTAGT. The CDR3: CASRGGLYNEQFF. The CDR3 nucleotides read TGTGCCAGCAGGGGGGGACTTTACAATGAGCAGTTCTTC.

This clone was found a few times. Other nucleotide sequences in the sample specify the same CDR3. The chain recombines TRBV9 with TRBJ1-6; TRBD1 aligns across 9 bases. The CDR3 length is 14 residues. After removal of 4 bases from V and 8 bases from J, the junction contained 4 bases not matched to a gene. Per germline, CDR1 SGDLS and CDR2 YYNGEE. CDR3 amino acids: CASSSQGAYSPLHF. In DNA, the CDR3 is TGTGCCAGCAGCTCACAGGGGGCCTATTCACCCCTCCACTTT.

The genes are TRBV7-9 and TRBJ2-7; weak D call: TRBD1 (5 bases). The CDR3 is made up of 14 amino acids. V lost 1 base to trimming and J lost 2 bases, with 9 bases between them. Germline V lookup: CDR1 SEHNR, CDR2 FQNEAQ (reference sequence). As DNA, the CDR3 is TGTGCCAGCAGCTTAGGTGGACAACCCTACGAGCAGTACTTC. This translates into CASSLGGQPYEQYF.

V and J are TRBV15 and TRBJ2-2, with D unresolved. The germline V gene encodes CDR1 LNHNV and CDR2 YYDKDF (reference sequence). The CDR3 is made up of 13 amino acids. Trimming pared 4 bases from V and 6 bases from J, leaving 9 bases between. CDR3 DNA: TGTGCCACCAGCATCAATAGAGCCGGGGAGCTGTTTTTT. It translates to CATSINRAGELFF.

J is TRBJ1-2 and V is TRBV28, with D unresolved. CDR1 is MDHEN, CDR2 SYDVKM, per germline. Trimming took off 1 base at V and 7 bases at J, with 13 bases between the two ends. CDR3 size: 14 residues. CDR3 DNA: TGTGCCAGCAGTTTATACGAGGGTGCCCTTGGCTACACCTTC. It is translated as CASSLYEGALGYTF.

CDR3 nucleotides: TGTGCCAGCGGGGTAGTGGGACTGGCGAACACCGGGGAGCTGTTTTTT. Protein: CASGVVGLANTGELFF. The chain joins TRBV4-2 to TRBJ2-2, with D possibly TRBD2 on 6 matching bases. V was cut by 8 bases and J by 0 bases, with 16 bases left in between. Germline loops: CDR1 LGHNA, CDR2 YNFKEQ. This CDR3 has 16 residues.

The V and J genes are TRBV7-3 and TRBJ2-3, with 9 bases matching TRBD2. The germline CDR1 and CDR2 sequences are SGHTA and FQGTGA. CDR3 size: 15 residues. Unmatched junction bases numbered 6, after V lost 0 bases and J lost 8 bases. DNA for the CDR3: TGTGCCAGCAGCTTAACTAGCGGGAGTGGGGGTACGCAGTATTTT. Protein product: CASSLTSGSGGTQYF.

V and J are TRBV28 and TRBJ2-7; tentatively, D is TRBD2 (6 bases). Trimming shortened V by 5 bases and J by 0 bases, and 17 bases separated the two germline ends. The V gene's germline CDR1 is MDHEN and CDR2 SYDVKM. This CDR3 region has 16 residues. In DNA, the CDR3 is TGTGCCAGCAGTCCCCGGTCGGGACTCGTCTCCTACGAGCAGTACTTC. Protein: CASSPRSGLVSYEQYF.